These T cell receptor beta chains were read from a single sample in a study. TCRdb analysed the multiplex PCR reads with MiXCR anew, one entry per CDR3 protein. The sample has 1,200 to 1,500 distinct CDR3 sequences, 19% seen once. Source material: naive CD4+ T cells sorted from blood. All receptors come from a female donor with breast cancer. CDR3s include the opening cysteine and the closing phenylalanine or tryptophan. Fields, in order: CDR3 DNA, CDR3 protein, J gene, clone size, D gene, V gene. A D gene is named only where the DNA matches it firmly. For some rows the clone size is stated as once, few or many, or as a class when expanded; others skip it.

DNA: TGTGCCAGCAGCCTTACGGACCGGGACGGTGGCTACACCTTC
CDR3: CASSLTDRDGGYTF
J: TRBJ1-2
size: medium-sized
D: NA
V: TRBV12-3/TRBV12-4

DNA: TGTGCCAGCAGTTTATGGGCCAGAAGCTATGGCTACACCTTC
CDR3: CASSLWARSYGYTF
J: TRBJ1-2
size: medium-sized
D: NA
V: TRBV12-3/TRBV12-4

DNA: TGTGCCAGCCGGGGCGGATATGGCTACACCTTC
CDR3: CASRGGYGYTF
J: TRBJ1-2
size: medium-sized
D: NA
V: TRBV12-3/TRBV12-4

DNA: TGTGCCAGCAGTTGGACGGGCAGAGAAGAGTATGGCTACACCTTC
CDR3: CASSWTGREEYGYTF
J: TRBJ1-2
size: medium-sized
D: NA
V: TRBV12-3/TRBV12-4

DNA: TGTGCCAGCAGGAGGGACAGGGTCAATGGCTACACCTTC
CDR3: CASRRDRVNGYTF
J: TRBJ1-2
size: medium-sized
D: TRBD1
V: TRBV12-3/TRBV12-4

DNA: TGTGCCAGCAGGCTAGCGGGGACAGGGGCCGCAGTCGATGGCTACACCTTC
CDR3: CASRLAGTGAAVDGYTF
J: TRBJ1-2
size: medium-sized
D: TRBD1
V: TRBV12-3/TRBV12-4

DNA: TGTGCCAGCAGTTCAAGGACAGGCCACCTTGCCTATGGCTACACCTTC
CDR3: CASSSRTGHLAYGYTF
J: TRBJ1-2
size: medium-sized
D: TRBD1
V: TRBV12-3/TRBV12-4

DNA: TGTGCCAGCCGAGGAGGGGAGGTGGGTGGCTACACCTTC
CDR3: CASRGGEVGGYTF
J: TRBJ1-2
size: medium-sized
D: NA
V: TRBV12-3/TRBV12-4

DNA: TGTGCCAGCAGACCGGGACGGCGAACGTACGGCTACACCTTC
CDR3: CASRPGRRTYGYTF
J: TRBJ1-2
size: medium-sized
D: NA
V: TRBV12-3/TRBV12-4

DNA: TGTGCCAGCAGGAGGGGACAGTTTCCTACTAACTATGGCTACACCTTC
CDR3: CASRRGQFPTNYGYTF
J: TRBJ1-2
size: medium-sized
D: TRBD1
V: TRBV12-3/TRBV12-4

DNA: TGTGCCAGCAGTTATACCCCGACAGGTTCGGTCGACTATGGCTACACCTTC
CDR3: CASSYTPTGSVDYGYTF
J: TRBJ1-2
size: large
D: NA
V: TRBV12-3/TRBV12-4

DNA: TGTGCCAGCAGTTTTACTGGACAGGCCCGCTGGAGCTATGGCTACACCTTC
CDR3: CASSFTGQARWSYGYTF
J: TRBJ1-2
size: NA
D: TRBD1
V: TRBV12-3/TRBV12-4

DNA: TGTGTCAGCAGTCCGGACAGGGTCAATGGCTACACCTTC
CDR3: CVSSPDRVNGYTF
J: TRBJ1-2
size: NA
D: TRBD1
V: TRBV12-3/TRBV12-4

DNA: TGTGCCAGCAGTCTTGCCCACGGATTTGATGGCTACACCTTC
CDR3: CASSLAHGFDGYTF
J: TRBJ1-2
size: medium-sized
D: NA
V: TRBV12-3/TRBV12-4

DNA: TGTGCCAGCAGCCCGGGACAGGGCCTACTGTATGGCTACACCTTC
CDR3: CASSPGQGLLYGYTF
J: TRBJ1-2
size: NA
D: TRBD1
V: TRBV12-3/TRBV12-4

DNA: TGTGCCAGCAGTCCTCGACAGGGGTACTATGGCTACACCTTC
CDR3: CASSPRQGYYGYTF
J: TRBJ1-2
size: medium-sized
D: TRBD1
V: TRBV12-3/TRBV12-4

DNA: TGTGCCAGCAGTTTAGCAGCAGGGAAGGGTGGCTACACCTTC
CDR3: CASSLAAGKGGYTF
J: TRBJ1-2
size: medium-sized
D: NA
V: TRBV12-3/TRBV12-4

DNA: TGTGCCAGCAGCGTGAGGAGTTGGGACAGCAAAGCTAACTATGGCTACACCTTC
CDR3: CASSVRSWDSKANYGYTF
J: TRBJ1-2
size: medium-sized
D: TRBD1
V: TRBV12-3/TRBV12-4

DNA: TGTGCCAGCAGCACCGGGACAGAATTAGGCTACACCTTC
CDR3: CASSTGTELGYTF
J: TRBJ1-2
size: large
D: TRBD1
V: TRBV12-3/TRBV12-4

DNA: TGTGCCAGCAGTGGGAGGACCGTAGGCGATGGCTACACCTTC
CDR3: CASSGRTVGDGYTF
J: TRBJ1-2
size: large
D: NA
V: TRBV12-3/TRBV12-4

DNA: TGTGCCAGCAGTTTATTGCTAGACGTGCTAGGAGGCTACACCTTC
CDR3: CASSLLLDVLGGYTF
J: TRBJ1-2
size: NA
D: NA
V: TRBV12-3/TRBV12-4

DNA: TGTGCCAGCAGCCCGGGACAGGGGTACTATGGCTACACCTTC
CDR3: CASSPGQGYYGYTF
J: TRBJ1-2
size: few
D: TRBD1
V: TRBV12-3/TRBV12-4

DNA: TGTGCCAGCAGTTTAGAGGAGGGCAACTATGGCTACACCTTC
CDR3: CASSLEEGNYGYTF
J: TRBJ1-2
size: medium-sized
D: NA
V: TRBV12-3/TRBV12-4

DNA: TGTGCCAGCAGTCCTCTGACAGGGAAGGGTGGCTACACCTTC
CDR3: CASSPLTGKGGYTF
J: TRBJ1-2
size: medium-sized
D: TRBD1
V: TRBV12-3/TRBV12-4

DNA: TGTGCCAGCAGTTTAGGGCTCTATGGCTACACCTTC
CDR3: CASSLGLYGYTF
J: TRBJ1-2
size: large
D: NA
V: TRBV12-3/TRBV12-4

DNA: TGTGCCAGCAGTCCGCCGGGACAGGGTTATGGCTACACCTTC
CDR3: CASSPPGQGYGYTF
J: TRBJ1-2
size: medium-sized
D: TRBD1
V: TRBV12-3/TRBV12-4

DNA: TGTGCCACCGCAACAGGGGTTGGCTATGGCTACACCTTC
CDR3: CATATGVGYGYTF
J: TRBJ1-2
size: hyperexpanded
D: TRBD1
V: TRBV12-3/TRBV12-4

DNA: TGTGCCAGCAGTGGACAGGGCCTACTGTATGGCTACACCTTC
CDR3: CASSGQGLLYGYTF
J: TRBJ1-2
size: NA
D: TRBD1
V: TRBV12-3/TRBV12-4

DNA: TGTGCCAGCAGTTCGTATTCCGGGACAGGAGGTTCTGGCTACACCTTC
CDR3: CASSSYSGTGGSGYTF
J: TRBJ1-2
size: medium-sized
D: TRBD1
V: TRBV12-3/TRBV12-4

DNA: TGTGCCAGCAGTAGACAGGGGAACTATGGCTACACCTTC
CDR3: CASSRQGNYGYTF
J: TRBJ1-2
size: NA
D: TRBD1
V: TRBV12-3/TRBV12-4

DNA: TGTGCCAGCAGGTCTCAGGGTTTTCATGGCTACACCTTC
CDR3: CASRSQGFHGYTF
J: TRBJ1-2
size: medium-sized
D: NA
V: TRBV12-3/TRBV12-4

DNA: TGTGCCAGCAGTACCCGCTGGACAGGGTGGGGCTACACCTTC
CDR3: CASSTRWTGWGYTF
J: TRBJ1-2
size: medium-sized
D: TRBD1
V: TRBV12-3/TRBV12-4

DNA: TGTGCCAGCAGTTTAGACAGGGGAGCCGGCTACACCTTC
CDR3: CASSLDRGAGYTF
J: TRBJ1-2
size: NA
D: TRBD1
V: TRBV12-3/TRBV12-4